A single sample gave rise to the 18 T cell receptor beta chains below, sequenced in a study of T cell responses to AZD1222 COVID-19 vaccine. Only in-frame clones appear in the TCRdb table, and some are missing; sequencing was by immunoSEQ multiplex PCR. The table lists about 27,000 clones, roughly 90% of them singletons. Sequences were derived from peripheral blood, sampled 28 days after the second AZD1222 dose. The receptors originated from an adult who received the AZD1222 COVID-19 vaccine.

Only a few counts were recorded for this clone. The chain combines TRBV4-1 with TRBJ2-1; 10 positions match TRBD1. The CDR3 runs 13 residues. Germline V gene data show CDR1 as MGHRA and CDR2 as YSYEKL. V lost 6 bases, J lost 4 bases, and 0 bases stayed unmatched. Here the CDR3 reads CASRDRGYNEQFF. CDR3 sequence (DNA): TGCGCCAGCAGGGACAGGGGGTACAATGAGCAGTTCTTC.

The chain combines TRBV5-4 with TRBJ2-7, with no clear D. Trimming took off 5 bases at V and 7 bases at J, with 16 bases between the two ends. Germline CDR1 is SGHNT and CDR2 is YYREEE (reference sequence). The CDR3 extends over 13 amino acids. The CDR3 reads CASSHIKVREQYF. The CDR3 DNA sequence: TGTGCCAGCAGTCATATCAAGGTACGAGAGCAGTACTTC.

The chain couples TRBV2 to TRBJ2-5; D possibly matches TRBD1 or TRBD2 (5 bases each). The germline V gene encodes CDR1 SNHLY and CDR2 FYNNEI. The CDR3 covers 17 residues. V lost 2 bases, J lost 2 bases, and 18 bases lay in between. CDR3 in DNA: TGTGCCAGCAGTGAATCCCTTAGTTGGGGGTCGCAAGAGACCCAGTACTTC. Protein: CASSESLSWGSQETQYF.

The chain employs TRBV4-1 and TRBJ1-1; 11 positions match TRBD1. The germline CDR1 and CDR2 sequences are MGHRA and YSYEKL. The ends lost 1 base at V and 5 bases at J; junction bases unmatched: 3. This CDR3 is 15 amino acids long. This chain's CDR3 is CASSQGGQGVTEAFF. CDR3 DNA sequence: TGCGCCAGCAGCCAAGGGGGACAGGGGGTAACTGAAGCTTTCTTT.

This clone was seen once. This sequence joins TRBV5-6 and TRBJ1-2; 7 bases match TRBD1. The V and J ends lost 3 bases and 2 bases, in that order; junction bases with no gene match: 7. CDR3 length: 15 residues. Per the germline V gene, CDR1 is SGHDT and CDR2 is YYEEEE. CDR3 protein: CASSWDRTGNYGYTF. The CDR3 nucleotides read TGTGCCAGCAGCTGGGATAGGACAGGAAACTATGGCTACACCTTC. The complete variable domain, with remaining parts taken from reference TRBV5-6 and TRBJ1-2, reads DAGVTQSPTHLIKTRGQQVTLRCSPKSGHDTVSWYQQALGQGPQFIFQYYEEEERQRGNFPDRFSGHQFPNYSSELNVNALLLGDSALYLCASSWDRTGNYGYTFGSGTRLTVV.

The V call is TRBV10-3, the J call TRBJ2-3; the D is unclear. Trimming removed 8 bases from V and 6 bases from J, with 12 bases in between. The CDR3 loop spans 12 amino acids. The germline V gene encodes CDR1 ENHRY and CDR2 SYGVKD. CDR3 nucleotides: TGTGCCATCGGGCTAGGTGGCGATACGCAGTATTTT. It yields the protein CAIGLGGDTQYF.

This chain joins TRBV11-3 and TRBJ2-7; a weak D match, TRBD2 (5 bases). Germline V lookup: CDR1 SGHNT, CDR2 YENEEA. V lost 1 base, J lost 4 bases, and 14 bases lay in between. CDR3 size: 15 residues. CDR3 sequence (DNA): TGTGCCAGCAGCTTAGGACTATCGGGAAGATACGAGCAGTACTTC. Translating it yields CASSLGLSGRYEQYF.

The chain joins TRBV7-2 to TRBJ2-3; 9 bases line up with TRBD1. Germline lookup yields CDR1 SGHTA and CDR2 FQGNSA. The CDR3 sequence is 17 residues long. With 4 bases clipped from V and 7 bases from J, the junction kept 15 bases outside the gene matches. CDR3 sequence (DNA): TGTGCCAGCAGCTCACTTTTACAGGGGGCCGCCGGTAATACGCAGTATTTT. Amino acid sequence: CASSSLLQGAAGNTQYF.

The CDR3 nucleotides read TGTGCCATCAGTGAAGGGACTGGGAACTATGGCTACACCTTC. Its translation: CAISEGTGNYGYTF. The V and J genes are TRBV10-3 and TRBJ1-2; a weak D match, TRBD1 (5 bases). V was trimmed by 3 bases and J by 2 bases, leaving 10 bases between them. This CDR3 is built from 14 residues. Germline CDR1 reads ENHRY; CDR2 reads SYGVKD.

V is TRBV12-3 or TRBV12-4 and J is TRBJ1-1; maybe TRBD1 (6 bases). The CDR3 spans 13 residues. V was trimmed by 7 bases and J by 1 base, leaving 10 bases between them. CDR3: CASTWGPNTEAFF. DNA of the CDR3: TGTGCCAGCACTTGGGGGCCGAACACTGAAGCTTTCTTT.

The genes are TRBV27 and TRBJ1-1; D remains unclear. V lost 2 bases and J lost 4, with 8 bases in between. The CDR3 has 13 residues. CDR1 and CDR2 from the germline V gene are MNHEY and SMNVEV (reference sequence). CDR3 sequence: CASSLRGGTEAFF. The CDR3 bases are TGTGCCAGCAGTTTACGGGGAGGCACTGAAGCTTTCTTT.

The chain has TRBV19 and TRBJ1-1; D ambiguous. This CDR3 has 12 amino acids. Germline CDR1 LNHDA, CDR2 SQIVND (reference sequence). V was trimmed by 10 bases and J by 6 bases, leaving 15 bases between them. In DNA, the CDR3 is TGTGCCACCTTCGGGCAAGACTCTGAAGCTTTCTTT. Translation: CATFGQDSEAFF.

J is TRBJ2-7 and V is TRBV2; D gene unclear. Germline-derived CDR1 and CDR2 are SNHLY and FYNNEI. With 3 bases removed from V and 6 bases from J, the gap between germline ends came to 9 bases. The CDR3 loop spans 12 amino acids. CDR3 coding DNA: TGTGCCAGCAGTGATGATCTCGGCGAGCAGTACTTC. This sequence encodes CASSDDLGEQYF.

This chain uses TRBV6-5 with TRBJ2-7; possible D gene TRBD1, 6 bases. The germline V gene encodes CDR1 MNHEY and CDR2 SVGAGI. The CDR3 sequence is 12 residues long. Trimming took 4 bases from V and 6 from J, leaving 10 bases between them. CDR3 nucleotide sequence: TGTGCCAGCAGTTTAAGGGGGAGCGAGCAGTACTTC. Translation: CASSLRGSEQYF.

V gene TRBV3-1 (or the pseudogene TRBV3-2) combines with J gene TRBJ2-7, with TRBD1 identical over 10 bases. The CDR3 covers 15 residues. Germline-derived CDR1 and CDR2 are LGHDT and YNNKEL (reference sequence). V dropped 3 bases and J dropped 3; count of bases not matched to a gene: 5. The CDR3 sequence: CASSQRTGGNYEQYF. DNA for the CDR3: TGTGCCAGCAGCCAGAGGACAGGGGGGAACTACGAGCAGTACTTC.

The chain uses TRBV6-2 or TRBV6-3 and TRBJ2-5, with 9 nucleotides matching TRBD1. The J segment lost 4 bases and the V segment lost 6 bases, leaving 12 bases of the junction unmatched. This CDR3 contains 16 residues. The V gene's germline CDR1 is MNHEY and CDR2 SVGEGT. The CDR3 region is CASSTTGGATPETQYF. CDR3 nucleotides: TGTGCCAGCAGCACTACAGGGGGCGCCACCCCAGAGACCCAGTACTTC.

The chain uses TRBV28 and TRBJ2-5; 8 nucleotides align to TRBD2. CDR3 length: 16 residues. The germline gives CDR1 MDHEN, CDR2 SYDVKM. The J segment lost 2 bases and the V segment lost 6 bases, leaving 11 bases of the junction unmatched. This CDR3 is CASSPGGGRNQETQYF. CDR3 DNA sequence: TGTGCCAGCAGCCCCGGGGGGGGGAGGAATCAAGAGACCCAGTACTTC.

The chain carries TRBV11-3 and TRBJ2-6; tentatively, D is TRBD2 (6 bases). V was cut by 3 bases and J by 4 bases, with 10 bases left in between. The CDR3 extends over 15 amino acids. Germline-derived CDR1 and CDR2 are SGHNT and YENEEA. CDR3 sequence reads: CASSFGGPGANVLTF. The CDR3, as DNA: TGTGCCAGCAGCTTTGGAGGGCCGGGGGCCAACGTCCTGACTTTC.